Listed below are T cell receptor beta chains from one sample, sequenced in a study of shared clonotypes between healthy human individuals. Sequencing used immunoSEQ multiplex PCR; TCRdb keeps in-frame clones, though not all of them. In the table there are about 2.1 million clones, around 93% of which are singletons. The sample taken for sequencing was naive CD8+ T cells from PBMCs. The receptor source for this set is a young man in good health. Some clones in this sample may be carry-over from other donors' samples. CDR3s include the opening cysteine and the closing phenylalanine or tryptophan. A D gene is named only where the DNA matches it firmly. Not every row has a clone size; where given, it reads once, few, many or a size class.

v_gene	j_gene	d_gene	abundance	CDR3aa	CDR3nt
TRBV28	TRBJ2-7	TRBD1	NA	CASSWGQGTIYEQYF	TGTGCCAGCAGTTGGGGACAGGGGACTATCTACGAGCAGTACTTC
TRBV5-6	TRBJ1-2	NA	NA	CASSLIDSGAYYGYTF	TGTGCCAGCAGCTTGATTGACAGTGGGGCCTACTATGGCTACACCTTC
TRBV4-1	TRBJ2-7	TRBD1	NA	CASSPRDRYYEQYF	TGCGCCAGCAGCCCGCGGGACAGGTACTACGAGCAGTACTTC
TRBV27	TRBJ2-2	NA	NA	CASSLLGNPGELFF	TGTGCCAGCAGTTTATTGGGAAATCCCGGGGAGCTGTTTTTT
TRBV11-2	TRBJ2-1	TRBD2	NA	CASSPGVSLADSSYNEQFF	TGTGCCAGCAGCCCAGGCGTCTCCCTAGCGGATTCCTCCTACAATGAGCAGTTCTTC
TRBV28	TRBJ2-1	TRBD2	NA	CASTPPASGKYNEQFF	TGTGCCAGCACCCCGCCGGCTAGCGGGAAATACAATGAGCAGTTCTTC
TRBV9	TRBJ2-1	TRBD2	NA	CASSGSGTSGDNEQFF	TGTGCCAGCAGCGGCTCCGGGACTAGCGGGGACAATGAGCAGTTCTTC
TRBV6-1	TRBJ1-1	NA	NA	CASSDWTELNTEAFF	TGTGCCAGCAGTGACTGGACAGAGCTGAACACTGAAGCTTTCTTT
TRBV6-5	TRBJ1-1	TRBD1	once	CAITPSGTGRTEAFF	TGTGCCATCACCCCCTCCGGGACAGGGAGAACTGAAGCTTTCTTT
TRBV6-1	TRBJ2-7	NA	NA	CASRPEWYEQYF	TGTGCCAGCCGCCCAGAGTGGTACGAGCAGTACTTC
TRBV2	TRBJ1-1	NA	NA	CASRVSGTLENTEAFF	TGTGCCAGCAGAGTTAGCGGGACGCTAGAGAACACTGAAGCTTTCTTT
TRBV29-1	TRBJ2-2	NA	NA	CSVRRGGSNTGELFF	TGCAGCGTCCGAAGGGGTGGAAGTAACACCGGGGAGCTGTTTTTT
TRBV9	TRBJ2-1	NA	once	CASSGTRSSYNEQFF	TGTGCCAGCAGCGGGACCCGGAGCTCCTACAATGAGCAGTTCTTC
TRBV6-6	TRBJ2-7	NA	NA	CAPSGKGAYEQYF	TGTGCCCCGTCCGGGAAAGGAGCCTACGAGCAGTACTTC
TRBV27	TRBJ2-3	NA	once	CASSFLQTSSTDTQYF	TGTGCCAGCAGTTTCCTGCAAACGTCTAGCACAGATACGCAGTATTTT
TRBV7-6	TRBJ2-2	TRBD2	NA	CASSYLAGEHTGELFF	TGTGCCAGCAGCTACTTAGCGGGAGAGCACACCGGGGAGCTGTTTTTT
TRBV5-6	TRBJ1-1	NA	NA	CASMLAGTEAFF	TGTGCCAGCATGCTAGCCGGGACAGAAGCTTTCTTT
TRBV30	TRBJ1-1	NA	NA	CAWSVPQGSMNTEAFF	TGTGCCTGGAGTGTACCACAGGGATCGATGAACACTGAAGCTTTCTTT